Given below is one T cell receptor (beta chain) in context. Its specificity is unknown. The junction differs from germline at one of its ends, possibly a read error. CDR3 length: 15 amino acids. The V gene's germline CDR1 is SGHAT and CDR2 FQNNGV. The record originates from a study of tumor-infiltrating lymphocytes in primary liver carcinoma. About the research overall: The tumors ranged from roughly 4.2 to 11 cm across and fell within stage T1-T3 N0M0. General study findings and limits: Tumor-blood pairs (like tumor-adjacent pairs) overlapped less than tumor region pairs did.

The tissue used was unsorted bulk material of about 19-33 mg. RNA and DNA were co-extracted from it with the AllPrep DNA/RNA mini kit. From about 0.45 ug total RNA, TCR beta cDNA was generated with a primer in the constant region. Researchers made the TCR beta libraries by running three nested multiplex PCR rounds with slightly modified ARM-PCR. Primers for the first two PCR rounds were TRBV1-TRBV30 forward primers and a C-beta reverse primer (about 11 cycles per round). TCRdb re-derived calls from the multiplex PCR reads in MiXCR, one entry per CDR3 protein. The data show about 64,000 distinct CDR3 sequences, about two thirds seen once.

The J gene is TRBJ2-1, the V gene TRBV11-2, with TRBD2 matching 9 bases. The TCR sequence derives from a man aged 40-50 years with primary liver carcinoma and hepatitis B virus infection. Source material: liver tumor tissue from sampling region 4. The sample's subset: tumor region T4, right-lateral pole. CDR3 loop: CASSPPREGLGEQLF. The CDR3 DNA is TGTGCCAGCAGCCCCCCGCGGGAGGGATTGGGTGAGCAGCTTTTC.